Following are 23 T cell receptor beta chains from one sample sequenced in a study of T cell responses to AZD1222 COVID-19 vaccine. Only in-frame clones appear in the TCRdb table, and some are missing; sequencing was by immunoSEQ multiplex PCR. Seen here are roughly 120,000 clones, less than 90% observed once, and the top ten hold 4.4%. The material sequenced was peripheral blood, taken on day 0 of AZD1222 vaccination. These receptors were collected from an adult in good health.

The J gene is TRBJ2-3, the V gene TRBV7-9; TRBD2 agrees at 10 bases. CDR3 length equals 16 residues. The V gene end was trimmed by 6 bases and the J gene end by 2 bases; junction bases not matched to a gene: 8. Germline V gene lookup returns CDR1 SEHNR and CDR2 FQNEAQ (reference sequence). The CDR3 reads CASRPPSGGHTDTQYF. CDR3 bases: TGTGCCAGCAGACCACCTAGCGGGGGCCACACAGATACGCAGTATTTT.

This rearrangement joins TRBV25-1 to TRBJ1-5; D remains ambiguous. This CDR3 is built from 13 residues. Between the trimmed V and J ends, which lost 4 bases and 0 bases, there was a span of 4 bases. Looked up from germline, CDR1 is MGHDK and CDR2 is SYGVNS. Here the CDR3 DNA reads TGTGCCAGCAGTGCCCTTAGCAATCAGCCCCAGCATTTT. As protein: CASSALSNQPQHF.

This clone was counted only a few times. The rearrangement uses TRBV12-1 and TRBJ2-3; the listed D gene, TRBD1, was not tested against the DNA. TRBV12-1 is reported as a pseudogene. The CDR3 is 16 amino acids. This CDR3 is CASSFICGQGSDTQYF. The CDR3, as DNA: TGTGCCAGCAGCTTTATATGCGGACAGGGGAGTGATACGCAGTATTTT.

V usage is TRBV11-2 and J usage is TRBJ2-3; TRBD1 might be the D (5 bases). The CDR3 totals 17 residues. Germline V gives CDR1 SGHAT, CDR2 FQNNGV. Trimming stripped 1 base from V and 2 bases from J, with 16 bases between. CDR3 nucleotides: TGTGCCAGCAGCTTAGTAGGGGTTCGGCGGTTCACAGATACGCAGTATTTT. Translation: CASSLVGVRRFTDTQYF.

The CDR3 loop reads CASTRTGFDEQFF. The DNA of the CDR3 is TGTGCCAGCACCAGGACAGGGTTCGATGAGCAGTTCTTC. The V and J genes are TRBV6-5 and TRBJ2-1; 8 nucleotides agree with TRBD1. Losses at the gene ends were 7 bases for V and 8 bases for J; bases not matched to a gene: 7. The CDR3 totals 13 residues. Germline V gives CDR1 MNHEY, CDR2 SVGAGI.

The rearrangement links TRBV6-6 to TRBJ2-4, with D possibly being TRBD2 (6 bases). Trimming removed 7 bases at V and 6 bases at J, with 16 bases between. The CDR3 sequence is 14 residues long. Germline CDR1 MNHNY, CDR2 SVGAGI (reference sequence). Written as DNA, the CDR3 is TGTGCCAGCACGAGACCGGGGGAAGGAAACATTCAGTACTTC. This encodes CASTRPGEGNIQYF.

The rearrangement links TRBV7-6 to TRBJ2-7, with TRBD2 matching over 8 bases. The CDR3 loop spans 15 amino acids. The V gene's germline CDR1 is SGHVS and CDR2 FNYEAQ. V lost 1 base and J lost 2; bases outside the gene matches: 4. Here the CDR3 DNA reads TGTGCCAGCAGCTTAGGACCGGGAGGGCCCTACGAGCAGTACTTC. Translated, it gives CASSLGPGGPYEQYF.

The J gene is TRBJ1-2, the V gene TRBV19; TRBD1 might be the D (5 bases). Germline V gene lookup returns CDR1 LNHDA and CDR2 SQIVND (reference sequence). V was shortened by 7 bases and J by 6 bases, with 12 bases between the two germline ends. The CDR3 runs 12 residues. The DNA for the CDR3 is TGTGCCAGTAACCGGGACGTGGATGGCTACACCTTC. It translates to CASNRDVDGYTF.

The chain uses TRBV5-8 and TRBJ1-6; TRBD1 matches 9 bases. V gave up 4 bases and J gave up 8 bases; unmatched junction bases: 7. CDR1 is SGHTS and CDR2 is YDEGEE in the germline V gene. The CDR3 runs 15 residues. The CDR3 region is CASSPDRGGDSPLHF. CDR3 nucleotide sequence: TGTGCCAGCAGCCCGGACAGGGGAGGGGATTCACCCCTCCACTTT. Combining the CDR3 with reference TRBV5-8 and TRBJ1-6 gives the whole variable domain EAGVTQSPTHLIKTRGQQATLRCSPISGHTSVYWYQQALGLGLQFLLWYDEGEERNRGNFPPRFSGRQFPNYSSELNVNALELEDSALYLCASSPDRGGDSPLHFGNGTRLTVT.

The rearrangement links TRBV24-1 to TRBJ1-3; 8 bases fit TRBD1. This CDR3 spans 14 amino acids. The V and J ends lost 7 bases and 4 bases, in that order; junction bases with no gene match: 5. CDR1 and CDR2 from the germline V gene are KGHDR and SFDVKD. The chain's CDR3 is CATSLGTGGNTIYF. The CDR3 nucleotides read TGTGCCACCAGCCTCGGGACAGGCGGAAACACCATATATTTT.

The gene calls are TRBV7-6 and TRBJ2-2, with D perhaps TRBD2 (5 bases). Per the germline V gene, CDR1 is SGHVS and CDR2 is FNYEAQ. The CDR3 is made up of 15 amino acids. Trimming took off 6 bases at V and 4 bases at J, with 15 bases between the two ends. The CDR3 DNA follows: TGTGCCAGCAGTCCCCTCGGGGAAGTCACCGGGGAGCTGTTTTTT. Residues: CASSPLGEVTGELFF.

This clone was seen a handful of times. The chain carries TRBV18 and TRBJ1-3; 7 nucleotides match TRBD1. The germline gives CDR1 KGHSH, CDR2 LQKENI. V was pared by 3 bases and J by 2 bases, with 1 base of the junction left unmatched. The CDR3 has 14 residues. CDR3: CASSPDRAGNTIYF. DNA of the CDR3: TGTGCCAGCTCACCCGACAGGGCTGGAAACACCATATATTTT.

The V call is TRBV6-5, the J call TRBJ1-1; possibly TRBD1 for D (5 bases). This CDR3 is 14 amino acids long. V lost 2 bases and J lost 1, with 8 bases in between. Germline values: CDR1 MNHEY, CDR2 SVGAGI. CDR3 residues: CASSYDRPNTEAFF. DNA for the CDR3: TGTGCCAGCAGTTACGACAGACCGAACACTGAAGCTTTCTTT.

The chain employs TRBV27 and TRBJ1-1; D remains ambiguous. This CDR3 comprises 14 residues. Germline V gene data show CDR1 as MNHEY and CDR2 as SMNVEV (reference sequence). V gave up 6 bases and J gave up 2 bases, with 13 bases separating them. The CDR3: CASREWAVNTEAFF. Written as DNA, the CDR3 is TGTGCCAGCAGAGAATGGGCCGTTAACACTGAAGCTTTCTTT.

This chain links TRBV18 with TRBJ2-7; no firm D call. Germline V gives CDR1 KGHSH, CDR2 LQKENI. V shed 0 bases and J shed 4 bases, with 7 bases lying between them. CDR3 size: 13 residues. The CDR3 sequence is CASSPPGKYEQYF. The CDR3 coding sequence is TGTGCCAGCTCACCACCAGGCAAATACGAGCAGTACTTC.

This chain connects TRBV4-1 to TRBJ2-5; tentative D call: TRBD2 (6 bases). Germline CDR1 MGHRA, CDR2 YSYEKL. The CDR3 loop spans 15 amino acids. V was clipped by 0 bases and J by 2 bases, with 10 bases between them. This chain's CDR3 is CASSQDPGRQETQYF. CDR3 in DNA: TGCGCCAGCAGCCAAGATCCAGGGAGGCAAGAGACCCAGTACTTC.

For the CDR3, the DNA is TGTGCCAGCAGCTTAGACCAGGTCAAGCAGTTCTTC. Amino acid sequence: CASSLDQVKQFF. J is TRBJ2-1 and V is TRBV7-4, with D hard to call. V gave up 1 base and J gave up 11 bases, with 9 bases separating them. Germline V gene sequence: CDR1 SGHVT, CDR2 SQSDAQ. The CDR3 spans 12 residues.

J is TRBJ2-2 and V is TRBV7-9; D call uncertain. V was cut by 5 bases and J by 4 bases, with 23 bases left in between. Germline V gives CDR1 SEHNR, CDR2 FQNEAQ (reference sequence). This CDR3 has 18 amino acids. CDR3 region: CASSLLPGLRVGTGELFF. The CDR3 DNA reads TGTGCCAGCAGCCTCCTGCCTGGCCTAAGGGTAGGCACCGGGGAGCTGTTTTTT.

The gene calls are TRBV2 and TRBJ2-1; maybe TRBD1 (5 bases). The V gene's germline CDR1 is SNHLY and CDR2 FYNNEI. This CDR3 comprises 14 residues. Trimming stripped 0 bases from V and 10 bases from J, with 13 bases between. The CDR3 DNA reads TGTGCCAGCAGTGAAGCTCCCAGGGAAGGGGAGCAGTTCTTC. It codes for CASSEAPREGEQFF.

The CDR3 spells CASSLFLRQGYEQFF. DNA of the CDR3: TGTGCCAGCAGCTTATTCTTAAGACAGGGTTATGAGCAGTTCTTC. The chain joins TRBV7-2 to TRBJ2-1, with 7 nucleotides matching TRBD1. This CDR3 has 15 amino acids. CDR1 SGHTA and CDR2 FQGNSA come from the germline V gene. V lost 2 bases, J lost 8 bases, and 9 bases stayed unmatched.

The chain is built from TRBV12-3 or TRBV12-4 and TRBJ2-3; D gene ambiguous. The CDR3 is made up of 12 amino acids. V shed 7 bases and J shed 14 bases, with 19 bases lying between them. The CDR3 region has the DNA TGTGCCAGCACCGCCAGGCACTCCGGCCGGTATTTT. This sequence encodes CASTARHSGRYF.

V and J are TRBV7-3 and TRBJ1-2, with 9 bases that match TRBD1. The V and J ends lost 4 bases and 7 bases, in that order; junction bases with no gene match: 7. CDR3 size: 14 residues. The germline gives CDR1 SGHTA, CDR2 FQGTGA. This CDR3 reads CASSSWDRAAGYTF. Here the CDR3 DNA reads TGTGCCAGCAGCTCATGGGACAGGGCGGCTGGCTACACCTTC. Full variable domain (rest looked up from reference TRBV7-3 and TRBJ1-2): GAGVSQTPSNKVTEKGKYVELRCDPISGHTALYWYRQSLGQGPEFLIYFQGTGAADDSGLPNDRFFAVRPEGSVSTLKIQRTERGDSAVYLCASSSWDRAAGYTFGSGTRLTVV.

The genes are TRBV20-1 and TRBJ2-3, with 11 bases that match TRBD2. CDR1 and CDR2 from the germline V gene are DFQATT and SNEGSKA (reference sequence). Unmatched junction bases numbered 3, after V lost 3 bases and J lost 4 bases. This CDR3 contains 14 residues. CDR3 bases: TGCAGTGCTAGTGTTAGCGGGGGGGCAGATACGCAGTATTTT. Translation gives CSASVSGGADTQYF.